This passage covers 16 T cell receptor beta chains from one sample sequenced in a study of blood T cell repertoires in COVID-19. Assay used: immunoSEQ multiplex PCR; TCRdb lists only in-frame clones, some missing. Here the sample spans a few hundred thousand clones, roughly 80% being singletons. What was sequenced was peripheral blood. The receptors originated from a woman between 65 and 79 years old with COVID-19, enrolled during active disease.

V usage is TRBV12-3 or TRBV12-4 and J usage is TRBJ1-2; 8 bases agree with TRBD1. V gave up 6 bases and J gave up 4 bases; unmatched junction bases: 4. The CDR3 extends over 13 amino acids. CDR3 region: CASSRGLSYGYTF. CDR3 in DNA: TGTGCCAGCAGCAGGGGGCTTAGCTATGGCTACACCTTC.

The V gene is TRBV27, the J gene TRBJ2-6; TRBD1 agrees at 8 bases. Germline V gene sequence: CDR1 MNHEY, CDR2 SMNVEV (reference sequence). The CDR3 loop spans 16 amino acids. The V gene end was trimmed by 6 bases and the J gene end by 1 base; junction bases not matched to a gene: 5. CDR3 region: CASSGQGRSGANVLTF. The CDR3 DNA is TGTGCCAGCAGCGGACAGGGAAGGTCTGGGGCCAACGTCCTGACTTTC.

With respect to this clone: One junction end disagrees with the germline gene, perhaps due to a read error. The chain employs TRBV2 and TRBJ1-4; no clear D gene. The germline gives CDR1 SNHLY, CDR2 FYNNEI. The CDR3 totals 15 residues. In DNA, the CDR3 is TGCGCCACCATACGGCACACGGCCGGGTTGGAAAAACTGTTTTTT. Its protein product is CATIRHTAGLEKLFF.

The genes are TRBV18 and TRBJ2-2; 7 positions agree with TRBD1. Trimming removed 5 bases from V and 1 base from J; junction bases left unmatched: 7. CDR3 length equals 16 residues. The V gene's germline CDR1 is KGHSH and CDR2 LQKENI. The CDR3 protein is CASSVLGGKNTGELFF. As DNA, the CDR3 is TGTGCCAGCTCAGTCCTAGGGGGCAAGAACACCGGGGAGCTGTTTTTT. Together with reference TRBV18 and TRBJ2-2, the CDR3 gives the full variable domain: NAGVMQNPRHLVRRRGQEARLRCSPMKGHSHVYWYRQLPEEGLKFMVYLQKENIIDESGMPKERFSAEFPKEGPSILRIQQVVRGDSAAYFCASSVLGGKNTGELFFGEGSRLTVL.

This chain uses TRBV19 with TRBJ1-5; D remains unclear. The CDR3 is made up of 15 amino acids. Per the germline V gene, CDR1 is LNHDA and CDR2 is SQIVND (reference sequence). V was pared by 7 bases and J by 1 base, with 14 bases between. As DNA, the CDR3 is TGTGCCAGTACCACGGCATTAGCCAGCAATCAGCCCCAGCATTTT. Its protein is CASTTALASNQPQHF.

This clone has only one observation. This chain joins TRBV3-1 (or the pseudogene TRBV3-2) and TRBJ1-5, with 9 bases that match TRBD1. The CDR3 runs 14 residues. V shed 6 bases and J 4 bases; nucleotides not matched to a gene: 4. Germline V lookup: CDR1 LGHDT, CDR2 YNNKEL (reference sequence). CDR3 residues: CASSTGTGNQPQHF. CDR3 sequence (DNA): TGTGCCAGCAGTACCGGGACAGGGAATCAGCCCCAGCATTTT.

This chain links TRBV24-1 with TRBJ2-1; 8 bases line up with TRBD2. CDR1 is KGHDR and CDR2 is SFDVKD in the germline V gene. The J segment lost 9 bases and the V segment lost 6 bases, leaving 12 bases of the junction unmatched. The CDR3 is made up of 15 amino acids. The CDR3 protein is CATSPEGKAGAEQFF. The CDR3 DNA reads TGTGCCACCAGTCCAGAGGGTAAAGCGGGAGCTGAGCAGTTCTTC.

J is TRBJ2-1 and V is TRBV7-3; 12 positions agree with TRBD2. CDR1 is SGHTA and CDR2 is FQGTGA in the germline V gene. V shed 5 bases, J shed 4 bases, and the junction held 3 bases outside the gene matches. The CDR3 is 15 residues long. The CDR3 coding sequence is TGTGCCAGCAGCCGGACTAGCGGGAAGTACAATGAGCAGTTCTTC. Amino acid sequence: CASSRTSGKYNEQFF.

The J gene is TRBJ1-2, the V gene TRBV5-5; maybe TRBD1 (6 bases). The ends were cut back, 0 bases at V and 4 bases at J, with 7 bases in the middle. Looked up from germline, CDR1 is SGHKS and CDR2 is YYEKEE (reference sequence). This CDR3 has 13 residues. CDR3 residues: CASSLATGYGYTF. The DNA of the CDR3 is TGTGCCAGCAGCTTGGCGACAGGCTATGGCTACACCTTC.

The DNA for the CDR3 is TGTGCCAGCAGGAGCCTCGTGAATGAAGCTTTCTTT. Amino acids: CASRSLVNEAFF. The V and J genes are TRBV6-5 and TRBJ1-1; D ambiguous. Germline V lookup: CDR1 MNHEY, CDR2 SVGAGI. This CDR3 has 12 residues. Trimming shortened V by 6 bases and J by 7 bases, and 12 bases separated the two germline ends.

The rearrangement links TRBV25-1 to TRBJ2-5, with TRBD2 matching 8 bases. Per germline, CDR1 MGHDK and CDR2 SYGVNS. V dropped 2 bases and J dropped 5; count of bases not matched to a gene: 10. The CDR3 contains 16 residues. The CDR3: CASSEPHLAGGETQYF. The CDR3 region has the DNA TGTGCCAGCAGTGAACCTCATCTAGCGGGTGGGGAGACCCAGTACTTC.

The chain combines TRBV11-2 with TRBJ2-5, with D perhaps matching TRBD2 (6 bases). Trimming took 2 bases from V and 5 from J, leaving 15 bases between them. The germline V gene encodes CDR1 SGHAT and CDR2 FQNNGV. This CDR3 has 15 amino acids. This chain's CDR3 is CASSLRGLLLETQYF. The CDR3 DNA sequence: TGTGCCAGCAGCTTACGGGGACTCTTACTCGAGACCCAGTACTTC.

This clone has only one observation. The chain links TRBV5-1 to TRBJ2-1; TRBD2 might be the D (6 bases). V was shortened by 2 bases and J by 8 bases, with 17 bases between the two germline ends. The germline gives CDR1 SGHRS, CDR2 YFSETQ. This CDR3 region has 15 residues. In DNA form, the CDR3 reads TGCGCCAGCAGCTTCGGGGGTTATACCGTCGATGAGCAGTTCTTC. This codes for CASSFGGYTVDEQFF.

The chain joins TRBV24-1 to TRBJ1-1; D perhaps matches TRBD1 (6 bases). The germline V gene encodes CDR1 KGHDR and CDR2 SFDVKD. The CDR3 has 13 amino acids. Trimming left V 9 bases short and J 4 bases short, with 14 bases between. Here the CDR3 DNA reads TGTGCCACCGCCCAGGGGAGATTCACTGAAGCTTTCTTT. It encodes CATAQGRFTEAFF.

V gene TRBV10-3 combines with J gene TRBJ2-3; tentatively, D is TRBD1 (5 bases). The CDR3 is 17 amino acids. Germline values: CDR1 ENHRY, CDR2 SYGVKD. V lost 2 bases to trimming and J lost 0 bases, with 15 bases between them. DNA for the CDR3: TGTGCCATCAGTGAGCTGGGTGGGGCAACTAGCACAGATACGCAGTATTTT. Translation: CAISELGGATSTDTQYF.

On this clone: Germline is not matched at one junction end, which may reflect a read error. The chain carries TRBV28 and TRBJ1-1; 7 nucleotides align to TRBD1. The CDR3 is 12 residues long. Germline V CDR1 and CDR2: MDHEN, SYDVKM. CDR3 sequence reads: CSGGSGVTEAFF. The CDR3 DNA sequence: TGCTCAGGGGGTTCAGGGGTTACTGAAGCTTTCTTT.